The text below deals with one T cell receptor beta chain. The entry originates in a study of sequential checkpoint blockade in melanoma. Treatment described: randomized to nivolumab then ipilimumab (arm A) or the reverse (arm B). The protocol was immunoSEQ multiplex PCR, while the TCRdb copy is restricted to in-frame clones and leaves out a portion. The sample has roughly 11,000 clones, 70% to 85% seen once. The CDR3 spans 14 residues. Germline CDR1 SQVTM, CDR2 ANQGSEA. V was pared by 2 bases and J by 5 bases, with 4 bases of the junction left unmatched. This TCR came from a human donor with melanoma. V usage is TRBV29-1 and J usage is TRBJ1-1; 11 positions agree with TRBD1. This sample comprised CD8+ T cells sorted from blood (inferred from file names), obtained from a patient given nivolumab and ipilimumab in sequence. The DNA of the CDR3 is TGCAGCGTTGAACTGGACAGGGGGCCTACTGAAGCTTTCTTT. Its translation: CSVELDRGPTEAFF.